This is a list of T cell receptor beta chains from one sample in a study of T cells after posttransplantation cyclophosphamide. Produced via immunoSEQ multiplex PCR; TCRdb's table is partial and in-frame only. This repertoire shows some 15,000 clones, 80% to 90% found once; its top ten account for under 3.5%. Material: PBMCs, obtained 430 to 450 days after allogeneic stem cell transplant with calcineurin inhibitor and methotrexate. Receptor source: a male patient in his thirties who received an allogeneic stem cell transplant from an unrelated donor, was CMV-positive, and had acute and chronic GVHD. The T cells may come from the graft donor. Each CDR3 is given with its conserved first and last residue.

V gene | CDR3 protein
TRBV5-5 | CASSYTGQGNTEAFF
TRBV4-2 | CASSQGVWLAGGGETQYF
TRBV14 | CASRQTGSGNTIYF
TRBV5-1 | CASSFGGGAATNEKLFF
TRBV19 | CASNGAGAQYF
TRBV9 | CASSVGPGGGVYEQYF
TRBV7-9 | CASSLRQGGDGYTF
TRBV6-5 | CASGDRANYGYTF
TRBV19 | CASSPQRDSGNTIYF
TRBV10-3 | CATAQGGSYNEQFF
TRBV5-1 | CASSWGDGQGAAQYF
TRBV6-5 | CASSLTSGSPYEQYF
TRBV7-8 | CASSPQTSGGSYEQFF
TRBV28 | CASSLGQGAQPQHF
TRBV4-2 | CASSQEAGVRNQPQHF
TRBV12-5 | CASGLVLQGLNTEAFF
TRBV11-2 | CASSLDYYNEQFF
TRBV28 | CASSSRLAGGSYNEQFF
TRBV9 | CASSIRTGGANYGYTF
TRBV30 | CAWSVGQGNIGEKLFF
TRBV9 | CASSVGGGGATDTQYF
TRBV7-8 | CASRPTLLSDRPNEQYF
TRBV9 | CASSGQGIRTEAFF
TRBV27 | CASSLTVFYEQYF
TRBV11-3 | CASSPHQGSGANVLTF
TRBV7-9 | CASSRGLLQEKLFF
TRBV4-1 | CASSQGGGMYGGYTF
TRBV12-5 | CASGPSAGATF
TRBV28 | CASSSPGHGNTIYF
TRBV11-3 | CASTTSTGGADTQYF
TRBV6-5 | CASGDRGNYGYTF
TRBV28 | CASSLIGVSYEQYF
TRBV6-4 | CASSDSLLSSYNEQFF
TRBV18 | CASSPLGLGLADNEQFF
TRBV19 | CASSIDTGVYNSPLHF
TRBV29-1 | CSVEQQVLAPEAFF
TRBV25-1 | CASGPGLLSEQFF
TRBV5-1 | CASSPGYGLAEQETQYF
TRBV7-2 | CASSPLAGFYNEQFF
TRBV6-5 | CASSQGSKKPQHF
TRBV18 | CASSEQGAQNLHQPQHF
TRBV28 | CASSRTGGWNSPLHF
TRBV18 | CASSPLTGLYEQYF
TRBV6-5 | CASSYSGASLETQYF
TRBV27 | CASSLALAGGPSTFF
TRBV7-2 | CASSSMPGQPYNEQFF
TRBV5-1 | CASSASDIEQFF
TRBV13 | CASSLGAGGGGYTF
TRBV30 | CAWRPRGTGIYEQYF
TRBV15 | CATSRDPGSNTGELFF
TRBV29-1 | CSARSGTGKSYEQFF
TRBV4-1 | CASSPNPGLAGYNEQFF
TRBV28 | CASSLSPQGNQPQHF
TRBV7-7 | CASSPFRVGTGGTGELFF
TRBV4-2 | CASSQQTRDRSEQYF
TRBV7-3 | CASSLGPGANYGYTF
TRBV27 | CASSLGGVSYEQYF
TRBV19 | CASSGAQEAKNIQYF
TRBV7-7 | CASSQGGFYEQYF
TRBV6-1 | CASTDYTIYF